Described below is a single TCR beta chain sequence and its context. The sample is drawn from a study of blood T cell repertoires in COVID-19. On the study more broadly: Some COVID-19 samples were acute and others convalescent; all came from the United States, Italy and Spain.

Per the authors' pipeline: Quantification of nucleated cells was approximated via reference gene primer amplification. Libraries were prepared by immunoSEQ multiplex PCR; TCRdb keeps only in-frame clonotypes and omits some of them. V and J calls and clone size follow that table, whereas D and trimming were derived from the DNA. Of about 200,000 clones detected, about four fifths appear once; the ten largest clones hold under 7%. Germline V gene data show CDR1 as ENHRY and CDR2 as SYGVKD. After removal of 5 bases from V and 6 bases from J, the junction contained 5 bases not matched to a gene. The CDR3 totals 15 residues.

The chain has TRBV10-3 and TRBJ2-2, with 11 bases that match TRBD2. Sample: peripheral blood. The receptor comes from a woman between 40 and 55 years old with COVID-19, enrolled during active disease. This chain's CDR3 is CAISLAGGSPGELFF. The CDR3 DNA is TGTGCCATCAGTCTAGCGGGGGGATCGCCCGGGGAGCTGTTTTTT.